This T cell receptor beta chain was observed in a study of shared clonotypes between healthy human individuals. Study-wide points: Roughly 5% of naive CD4 clonotypes were common to a few donors. The generation probabilities recorded for non-shared clonotypes fell below those of clonotypes shared by all four donors.

As originally analysed: Without quality scores, immunoSEQ junctional reads could not be filtered like full-length reads. Clones were sequenced by immunoSEQ multiplex PCR, and TCRdb holds only the in-frame ones, with some missing. Clonal size and the V and J genes are those of that table, whereas D and trimming came from the DNA. The table shows millions of clones, with approximately 94% occurring only once. A note on this clone: Its cognate antigen is unknown. Different DNA sequences within this sample yield the same CDR3.

Nashville, Tennessee was home to all donors, who were Caucasian adults. The CDR3 contains 13 residues. Trimming at V came to 3 bases and at J to 3 bases, leaving 2 bases not matched to a gene. Germline V CDR1 and CDR2: SGHVS, FQNEAQ. The V and J genes are TRBV7-8 and TRBJ2-7; 7 nucleotides align to TRBD1. This receptor was taken from a man aged 18 to 30 in good health. The specimen was naive CD4+ T cells sorted from blood. Stated subset: CD45RA+ positively selected. The CDR3 reads CASSLDRSYEQYF. The CDR3 nucleotides read TGTGCCAGCAGCTTGGACAGGAGCTACGAGCAGTACTTC.